These T cell receptor beta chains were read from a single sample in a study of T cells expressing NK-cell markers. TCRdb reprocessed the 5' RACE reads, keeping one entry per CDR3 protein, no DNA. Here the sample table reports around 100,000 distinct CDR3 sequences. Sequencing was carried out using blood T cells: a sorted CD56 or NKG2C T cell subset, CD4+ or CD8+ T cells, or bulk PBMC T cells (not recorded which). These receptors were collected from a woman aged 18 to 69 in good health. Each CDR3 is given with its conserved first and last residue. The order of the fields is J gene, V gene, CDR3 protein.

TRBJ2-2,TRBV7-9,CASSRAGVPNTGELFF
TRBJ2-7,TRBV12-3/TRBV12-4,CANNLGGSSYEQYF
TRBJ1-2,TRBV5-4,CASSFTDPIGYTF
TRBJ1-3,TRBV13,CASSQRQAGNTIYF
TRBJ1-3,TRBV7-9,CASSLADVSSGNTIYF
TRBJ2-2,TRBV7-9,CASSLWTGVITGELFF
TRBJ1-1,TRBV27,CASSLSRGINTEAFF
TRBJ2-3,TRBV5-5,CASSSSGIITDTQYF
TRBJ2-7,TRBV12-3/TRBV12-4,CASSAPGPLFHEQYF
TRBJ2-3,TRBV12-3/TRBV12-4,CASRALASTDTQYF
TRBJ2-1,TRBV20-1,CSASASGSPSVDEQFF
TRBJ2-3,TRBV20-1,CSARDQGTSADTQYF
TRBJ2-2,TRBV12-5,CATSVSPTGELFF
TRBJ2-5,TRBV12-3/TRBV12-4,CASSSGAPETQYF
TRBJ2-7,TRBV18,CASSPPKGTYEQYF
TRBJ2-1,TRBV4-3,CASSQDGQGAYNEQFF
TRBJ2-1,TRBV29-1,CSVAAVIGNEQFF
TRBJ2-7,TRBV15,CATSVARAGSSEQYF
TRBJ2-2,TRBV12-3/TRBV12-4,CASSSPDGYTGELFF
TRBJ1-2,TRBV15,CATSRDQRPPDGYTF
TRBJ1-1,TRBV7-2,CASSSGLGHTEAFF
TRBJ1-1,TRBV7-9,CATPPGDGNTEAFF
TRBJ2-1,TRBV5-6,CASGLDTSSYNEQFF
TRBJ2-1,TRBV3-1,CASSLGTSGRYEQFF
TRBJ2-3,TRBV12-3/TRBV12-4,CASSLAPSTDTQYF
TRBJ1-6,TRBV7-2,CASSNPMSALHF
TRBJ2-1,TRBV6-1,CASSEGLAGIDEQFF
TRBJ2-5,TRBV20-1,CSAPVGQSETQYF
TRBJ1-2,TRBV7-9,CASSLFGRDYGYTF
TRBJ2-1,TRBV5-1,CASSLGGDPGRSEQFF
TRBJ2-2,TRBV27,CASSLRSGELFF
TRBJ1-3,TRBV20-1,CSARDSAPFSGNTIYF
TRBJ2-7,TRBV9,CASSEARGAGDYEQYF
TRBJ2-7,TRBV7-9,CASSLWLAGEVNEQYF
TRBJ2-7,TRBV28,CASTSHGSYYEQYF
TRBJ1-1,TRBV7-8,CASSLLGGIGEAFF
TRBJ1-2,TRBV12-3/TRBV12-4,CASSYSLGPNYGYTF
TRBJ1-1,TRBV12-3/TRBV12-4,CASSPGTGEGRPEAFF
TRBJ2-5,TRBV12-3/TRBV12-4,CASSSQTGYQETQYF
TRBJ1-5,TRBV7-8,CASSPLDRIGDQPQHF
TRBJ2-2,TRBV7-3,CASSLLSFGELFF
TRBJ2-3,TRBV10-3,CAISELAGGPSTDTQYF
TRBJ2-7,TRBV7-6,CASSSDSPLQYF
TRBJ2-2,TRBV6-2/TRBV6-3,CASSYSGYSGELFF
TRBJ2-2,TRBV29-1,CSVEPSGVVGELFF
TRBJ2-2,TRBV28,CASSRPDPTGELFF
TRBJ2-1,TRBV11-2,CASSQNLDPNEQFF
TRBJ2-3,TRBV28,CASSLSGPRDTQYF
TRBJ2-2,TRBV4-3,CASSQDGGAGTGELFF
TRBJ2-1,TRBV24-1,CATSDFRTSHSSYNEQFF
TRBJ2-1,TRBV24-1,CATSVRGAYNEQFF
TRBJ2-1,TRBV20-1,CSAIQGVTSYNEQFF